This TCR beta chain emerged from a study of shared clonotypes between healthy human individuals. Sequencing was performed with immunoSEQ multiplex PCR; in TCRdb, only in-frame clones are kept and a portion is missing. The data hold about 2.4 million clones, with roughly 93% observed a single time. Looked up from germline, CDR1 is SGHVS and CDR2 is FQNEAQ. With V trimmed by 2 bases and J by 0 bases, 7 bases remained unmatched. The CDR3 consists of 19 residues. Sequencing was performed on naive CD4+ T cells from PBMCs. As to subset: CD45RA+ positively selected. The chain has TRBV7-8 and TRBJ2-3, with 14 bases aligning to TRBD2. The sequence came from a man between 18 and 35 years old in good health. Some clones in this sample may be carry-over from other donors' samples. CDR3 amino acids: CASSLRRLAGGTSTDTQYF. The CDR3 DNA is TGTGCCAGCAGCTTACGCCGACTAGCGGGAGGGACAAGCACAGATACGCAGTATTTT.